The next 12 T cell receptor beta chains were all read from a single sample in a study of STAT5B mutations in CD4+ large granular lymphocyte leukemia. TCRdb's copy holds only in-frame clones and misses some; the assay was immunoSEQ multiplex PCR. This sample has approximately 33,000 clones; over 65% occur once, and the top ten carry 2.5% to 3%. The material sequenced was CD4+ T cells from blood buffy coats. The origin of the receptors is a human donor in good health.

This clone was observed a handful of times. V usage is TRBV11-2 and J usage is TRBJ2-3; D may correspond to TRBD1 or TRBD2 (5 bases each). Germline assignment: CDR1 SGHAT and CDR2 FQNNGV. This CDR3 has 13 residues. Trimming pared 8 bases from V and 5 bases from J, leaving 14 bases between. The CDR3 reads CASRGPGGDTQYF. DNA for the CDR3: TGTGCCAGCCGGGGCCCCGGTGGAGATACGCAGTATTTT. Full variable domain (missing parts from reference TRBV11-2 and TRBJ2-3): EAGVAQSPRYKIIEKRQSVAFWCNPISGHATLYWYQQILGQGPKLLIQFQNNGVVDDSQLPKDRFSAERLKGVDSTLKIQPAKLEDSAVYLCASRGPGGDTQYFGPGTRLTVL.

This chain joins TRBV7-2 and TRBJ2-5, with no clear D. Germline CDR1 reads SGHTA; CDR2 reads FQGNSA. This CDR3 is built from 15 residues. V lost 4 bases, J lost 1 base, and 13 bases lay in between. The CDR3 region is CASSSASAAQETQYF. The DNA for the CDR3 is TGTGCCAGCAGCTCTGCCTCGGCGGCCCAAGAGACCCAGTACTTC. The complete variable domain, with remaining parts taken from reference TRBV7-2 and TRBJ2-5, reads GAGVSQSPSNKVTEKGKDVELRCDPISGHTALYWYRQSLGQGLEFLIYFQGNSAPDKSGLPSDRFSAERTGGSVSTLTIQRTQQEDSAVYLCASSSASAAQETQYFGPGTRLLVL.

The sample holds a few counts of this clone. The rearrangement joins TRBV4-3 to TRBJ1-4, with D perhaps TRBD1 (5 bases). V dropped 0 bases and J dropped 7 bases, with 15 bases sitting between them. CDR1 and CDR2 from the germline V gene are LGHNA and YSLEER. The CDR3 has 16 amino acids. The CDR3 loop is CASSQDGGTVVEKLFF. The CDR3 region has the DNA TGCGCCAGCAGCCAAGACGGTGGGACGGTGGTTGAAAAACTGTTTTTT.

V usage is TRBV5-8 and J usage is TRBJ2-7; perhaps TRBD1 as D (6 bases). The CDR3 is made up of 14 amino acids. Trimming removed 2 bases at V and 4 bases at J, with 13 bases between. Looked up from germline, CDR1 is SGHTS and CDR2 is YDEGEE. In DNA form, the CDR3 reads TGTGCCAGCAGCTTTCGCACAGGGACGTACGAGCAGTACTTC. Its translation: CASSFRTGTYEQYF. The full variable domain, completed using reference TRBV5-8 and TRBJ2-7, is EAGVTQSPTHLIKTRGQQATLRCSPISGHTSVYWYQQALGLGLQFLLWYDEGEERNRGNFPPRFSGRQFPNYSSELNVNALELEDSALYLCASSFRTGTYEQYFGPGTRLTVT.

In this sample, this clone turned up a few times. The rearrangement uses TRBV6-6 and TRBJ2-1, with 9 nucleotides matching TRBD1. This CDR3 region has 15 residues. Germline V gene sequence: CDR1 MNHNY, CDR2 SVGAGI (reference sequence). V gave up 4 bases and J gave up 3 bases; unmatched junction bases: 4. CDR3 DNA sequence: TGTGCCAGCAGTTTTCAGGGACAGGGCTACAATGAGCAGTTCTTC. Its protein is CASSFQGQGYNEQFF.

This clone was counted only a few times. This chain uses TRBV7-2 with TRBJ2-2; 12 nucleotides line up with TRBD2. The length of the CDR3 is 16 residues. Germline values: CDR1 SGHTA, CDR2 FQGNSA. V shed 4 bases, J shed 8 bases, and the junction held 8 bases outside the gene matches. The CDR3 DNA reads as TGTGCCAGCAGCTCGGGACTAGCGGGCCCCGAGGGGGAGCTGTTTTTT. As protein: CASSSGLAGPEGELFF.

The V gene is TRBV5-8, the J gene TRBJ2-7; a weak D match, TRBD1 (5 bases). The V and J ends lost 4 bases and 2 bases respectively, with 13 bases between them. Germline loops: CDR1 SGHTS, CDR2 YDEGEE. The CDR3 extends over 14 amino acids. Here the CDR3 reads CASSIQVNTYEQYF. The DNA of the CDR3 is TGTGCCAGCAGCATACAGGTGAACACCTACGAGCAGTACTTC.

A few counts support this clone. DNA of the CDR3: TGTGCCAGCAGCGTATCGTATAGCAATCAGCCCCAGCATTTT. Its translation is CASSVSYSNQPQHF. The chain is built from TRBV9 and TRBJ1-5; D is uncertain. This CDR3 is built from 14 residues. Germline V gives CDR1 SGDLS, CDR2 YYNGEE. V gave up 1 base and J gave up 0 bases, with 5 bases separating them. Together with reference TRBV9 and TRBJ1-5, the CDR3 gives the full variable domain: DSGVTQTPKHLITATGQRVTLRCSPRSGDLSVYWYQQSLDQGLQFLIQYYNGEERAKGNILERFSAQQFPDLHSELNLSSLELGDSALYFCASSVSYSNQPQHFGDGTRLSIL.

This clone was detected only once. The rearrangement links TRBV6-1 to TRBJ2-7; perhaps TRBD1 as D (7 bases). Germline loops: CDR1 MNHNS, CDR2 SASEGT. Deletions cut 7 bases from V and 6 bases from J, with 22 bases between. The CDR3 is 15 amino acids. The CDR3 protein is CASTSSIRGASEQYF. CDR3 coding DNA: TGTGCCAGCACCTCCTCCATCAGGGGGGCGTCCGAGCAGTACTTC.

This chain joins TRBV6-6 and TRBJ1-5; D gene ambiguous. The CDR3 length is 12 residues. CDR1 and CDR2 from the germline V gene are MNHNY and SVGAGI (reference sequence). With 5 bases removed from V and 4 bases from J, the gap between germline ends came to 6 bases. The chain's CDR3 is CASSNYNQPQHF. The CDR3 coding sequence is TGTGCCAGCAGTAACTATAATCAGCCCCAGCATTTT.

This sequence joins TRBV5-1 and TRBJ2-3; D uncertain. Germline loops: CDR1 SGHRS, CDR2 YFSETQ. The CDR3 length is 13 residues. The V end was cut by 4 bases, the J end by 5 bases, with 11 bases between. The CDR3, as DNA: TGCGCCAGCAGCCGGAAGACGGTAGATACGCAGTATTTT. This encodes CASSRKTVDTQYF.

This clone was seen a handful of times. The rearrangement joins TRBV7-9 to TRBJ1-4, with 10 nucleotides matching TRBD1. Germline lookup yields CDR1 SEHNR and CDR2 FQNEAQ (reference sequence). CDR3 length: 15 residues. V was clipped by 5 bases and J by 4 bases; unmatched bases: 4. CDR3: CASSGQGGSNEKLFF. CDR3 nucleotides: TGTGCCAGCAGCGGACAGGGGGGAAGTAATGAAAAACTGTTTTTT.